The source of this TCR beta chain is a study of blood T cell repertoires in COVID-19. Study information: Donors in the United States, Italy and Spain gave samples during acute or convalescent COVID-19. Sources were T cells, B-cell-depleted T cells, or PBMCs; the material itself was cDNA or gDNA.

Under the authors' procedure: Amplification from reference gene primers served as the basis for estimated nucleated cell counts. Data came from immunoSEQ multiplex PCR; TCRdb stores just in-frame clones and leaves some out. V and J calls and clone size come straight from that table; D and trimming were deduced from the DNA. The table has about 320,000 clones, about 85% seen once. Clinical history as reported by participants underpinned cohort assignment. Germline CDR1 and CDR2: SGHTA and FQGNSA. The CDR3 totals 15 residues. Trimming pared 3 bases from V and 2 bases from J, leaving 13 bases between. Sample: PBMCs or T cells enriched from blood (not recorded which). The chain recombines TRBV7-2 with TRBJ1-2, with D hard to call. The clonotype comes from a woman aged 25 to 39 who had been exposed to COVID-19. The CDR3 loop reads CASSFRGTENYGYTF. In DNA form, the CDR3 reads TGTGCCAGCAGCTTTCGGGGAACCGAGAACTATGGCTACACCTTC.